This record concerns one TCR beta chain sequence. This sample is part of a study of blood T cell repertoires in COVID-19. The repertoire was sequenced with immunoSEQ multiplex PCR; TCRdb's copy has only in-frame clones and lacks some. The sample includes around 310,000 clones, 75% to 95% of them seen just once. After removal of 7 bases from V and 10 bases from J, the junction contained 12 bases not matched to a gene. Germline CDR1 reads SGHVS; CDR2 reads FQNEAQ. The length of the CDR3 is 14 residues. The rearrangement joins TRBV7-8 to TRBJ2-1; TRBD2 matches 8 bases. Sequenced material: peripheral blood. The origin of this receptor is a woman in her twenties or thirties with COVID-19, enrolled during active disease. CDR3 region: CASNLLLAEGEQFF. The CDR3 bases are TGTGCCAGCAACCTCCTACTAGCGGAGGGGGAGCAGTTCTTC.